A single sample gave rise to the 21 T cell receptor beta chains below, sequenced in a study of cytomegalovirus exposure and HLA in healthy donors. With 60 Vbeta and 13 Jbeta primers, the PCR was carried out. Method: immunoSEQ multiplex PCR; TCRdb's copy keeps in-frame clones and lacks some. This table has approximately 81,000 clones, over 70% appearing once. Specimen: PBMCs. These TCRs come from a man aged 50-60 years in good health and CMV-seropositive.

V usage is TRBV7-2 and J usage is TRBJ2-5, with D possibly matching TRBD2 (5 bases). CDR3 length: 11 residues. Per germline, CDR1 SGHTA and CDR2 FQGNSA. V lost 5 bases and J 5 bases, leaving 6 bases between the germline ends. CDR3 sequence: CASSPGETQYF. The CDR3 DNA is TGTGCCAGCAGCCCGGGGGAGACCCAGTACTTC.

The gene calls are TRBV6-4 and TRBJ2-5, with 7 bases that match TRBD2. With V trimmed by 0 bases and J by 5 bases, 9 bases remained unmatched. The CDR3 totals 16 residues. Germline CDR1 is MRHNA and CDR2 is SNTAGT. Written as DNA, the CDR3 is TGTGCCAGCAGTGACTCGGGTCGGGAGGTCTCGGAGACCCAGTACTTC. This codes for CASSDSGREVSETQYF.

This clone occurred a few times. V is TRBV7-9 and J is TRBJ1-1, with D tentatively TRBD1 (5 bases). The germline CDR1 and CDR2 sequences are SEHNR and FQNEAQ (reference sequence). V dropped 5 bases and J dropped 4 bases, with 14 bases sitting between them. CDR3 length equals 14 residues. CDR3 sequence (DNA): TGTGCCAGCAGCAGATCTGGGGGGAGCACTGAAGCTTTCTTT. It encodes CASSRSGGSTEAFF.

V gene TRBV4-1 combines with J gene TRBJ2-6; 7 nucleotides agree with TRBD2. This CDR3 is built from 14 residues. The germline V gene has CDR1 MGHRA and CDR2 YSYEKL. With 7 bases clipped from V and 2 bases from J, the junction kept 2 bases outside the gene matches. The CDR3 DNA is TGCGCCAGCACCGCGGGGGCTGGGGCCAACGTCCTGACTTTC. This codes for CASTAGAGANVLTF.

The chain recombines TRBV5-1 with TRBJ2-1; 7 bases map to TRBD2. Trimming at V came to 1 base and at J to 3 bases, leaving 16 bases not matched to a gene. The length of the CDR3 is 19 residues. Germline V lookup: CDR1 SGHRS, CDR2 YFSETQ. CDR3 DNA: TGCGCCAGCAGCTTGAAGGAGACTGACGGGAGGCGGGGCTACAATGAGCAGTTCTTC. Translated, it gives CASSLKETDGRRGYNEQFF.

This chain connects TRBV5-4 to TRBJ1-1, with a tentative D call TRBD1 (5 bases). The germline CDR1 and CDR2 sequences are SGHNT and YYREEE (reference sequence). The V gene lost 2 bases and the J gene lost 0 bases, with 11 bases spanning the gap. This CDR3 spans 15 amino acids. The CDR3 protein is CASSFSQGLNTEAFF. CDR3 nucleotide sequence: TGTGCCAGCAGCTTTAGTCAGGGCTTGAACACTGAAGCTTTCTTT.

The rearrangement links TRBV7-9 to TRBJ2-3, with TRBD1 identical over 7 bases. Trimming removed 4 bases from V and 1 base from J; junction bases left unmatched: 2. CDR1 is SEHNR and CDR2 is FQNEAQ in the germline V gene (reference sequence). This CDR3 contains 14 residues. DNA for the CDR3: TGTGCCAGCAGCTGGGACAGCCGCACAGATACGCAGTATTTT. Protein product: CASSWDSRTDTQYF.

DNA of the CDR3: TGTGCCAGCAGCGAGGACAGGGGGCTGCCTGAAGCTTTCTTT. It is translated as CASSEDRGLPEAFF. The rearrangement joins TRBV4-2 to TRBJ1-1; 11 positions match TRBD1. CDR1 is LGHNA, CDR2 YNFKEQ, per germline. This CDR3 has 14 residues. Trimming at V came to 5 bases and at J to 6 bases, leaving 5 bases not matched to a gene.

In this sample, this clone turned up a few times. The chain carries TRBV14 and TRBJ2-2; perhaps TRBD1 as D (5 bases). The germline V gene has CDR1 SGHDN and CDR2 FVKESK. CDR3 length equals 16 residues. V dropped 1 base and J dropped 2 bases, with 11 bases sitting between them. The CDR3 nucleotides read TGTGCCAGCAGCCAAGTTAGCAGGGCCAACACCGGGGAGCTGTTTTTT. Protein: CASSQVSRANTGELFF.

This sequence joins TRBV4-1 and TRBJ2-1, with 14 bases matching TRBD2. The CDR3 is 16 amino acids. CDR1 is MGHRA, CDR2 YSYEKL, per germline. Trimming cost V 7 bases and J 6 bases; bases outside gene matches: 8. The CDR3 DNA sequence: TGCGCCAGCACCGCCTTGACTAGCGGGAGGGCCAATGAGCAGTTCTTC. This sequence encodes CASTALTSGRANEQFF.

This clone was observed a single time. The gene calls are TRBV10-3 and TRBJ2-1; 12 positions match TRBD2. V lost 3 bases, J lost 5 bases, and 5 bases stayed unmatched. Germline-derived CDR1 and CDR2 are ENHRY and SYGVKD. The CDR3 totals 16 residues. The CDR3 coding sequence is TGTGCCATCAGTGAATGGACTAGCGGGATGAACAATGAGCAGTTCTTC. Translation: CAISEWTSGMNNEQFF.

The CDR3 region is CASSIYRGQASEAFF. In DNA form, the CDR3 reads TGTGCCAGTAGTATATACAGGGGGCAGGCCTCCGAAGCTTTCTTT. This chain uses TRBV19 with TRBJ1-1, with 9 positions matching TRBD1. After removal of 2 bases from V and 8 bases from J, the junction contained 9 bases not matched to a gene. The CDR3 is 15 amino acids. The V gene's germline CDR1 is LNHDA and CDR2 SQIVND (reference sequence).

The rearrangement uses TRBV10-1 and TRBJ1-1; D gene ambiguous. The length of the CDR3 is 12 residues. CDR1 and CDR2 from the germline V gene are WNHNN and SYGVQD (reference sequence). V lost 6 bases, J lost 5 bases, and 10 bases lay in between. The CDR3 is CASSHGGTEAFF. The CDR3 bases are TGCGCCAGCAGCCACGGAGGGACTGAAGCTTTCTTT.

This clone showed up just once. This chain connects TRBV5-5 to TRBJ1-1; 8 bases map to TRBD1. The CDR3 extends over 14 amino acids. Per germline, CDR1 SGHKS and CDR2 YYEKEE (reference sequence). The V gene end was trimmed by 2 bases and the J gene end by 4 bases; junction bases not matched to a gene: 4. The CDR3 loop reads CASSFSGGFTEAFF. CDR3 DNA sequence: TGTGCCAGCAGCTTTTCAGGGGGCTTCACTGAAGCTTTCTTT. The full variable domain, completed using reference TRBV5-5 and TRBJ1-1, is DAGVTQSPTHLIKTRGQQVTLRCSPISGHKSVSWYQQVLGQGPQFIFQYYEKEERGRGNFPDRFSARQFPNYSSELNVNALLLGDSALYLCASSFSGGFTEAFFGQGTRLTVV.

J is TRBJ1-5 and V is TRBV4-2, with no clear D. The germline V gene encodes CDR1 LGHNA and CDR2 YNFKEQ. Trimming pared 3 bases from V and 0 bases from J, leaving 12 bases between. This CDR3 is built from 16 residues. The CDR3 here is CASSQIVSSSNQPQHF. In DNA form, the CDR3 reads TGTGCCAGCAGCCAGATCGTCAGTTCTAGCAATCAGCCCCAGCATTTT.

This clone was observed once. This rearrangement joins TRBV6-4 to TRBJ2-3; 9 bases agree with TRBD2. This CDR3 has 16 amino acids. CDR1 and CDR2 from the germline V gene are MRHNA and SNTAGT. With V trimmed by 0 bases and J by 3 bases, 4 bases remained unmatched. In DNA, the CDR3 is TGTGCCAGCAGTGACTCGGTTAGCGGGAGAACAGATACGCAGTATTTT. Encoded protein: CASSDSVSGRTDTQYF.

This clone was picked up one time. The chain employs TRBV5-5 and TRBJ2-5, with 7 positions matching TRBD2. Germline assignment: CDR1 SGHKS and CDR2 YYEKEE (reference sequence). The CDR3 totals 13 residues. J gave up 9 bases and V 4 bases, and 9 bases lay outside the gene matches. In DNA form, the CDR3 reads TGTGCCAGCAGCCCCACCGACAGCGGGGCCCAGTACTTC. It yields the protein CASSPTDSGAQYF.

This rearrangement joins TRBV14 to TRBJ2-3; D uncertain. CDR1 and CDR2 (germline): SGHDN, FVKESK. The CDR3 is 15 amino acids. Trimming removed 2 bases from V and 6 bases from J, with 15 bases in between. The CDR3 DNA reads as TGTGCCAGCAGCCAAAGATACCCAGGTGGGGATACGCAGTATTTT. Its translation is CASSQRYPGGDTQYF.

The chain employs TRBV18 and TRBJ1-1; TRBD1 matches at 10 bases. The CDR3 sequence is 14 residues long. Germline V CDR1 and CDR2: KGHSH, LQKENI. V lost 5 bases, J lost 3 bases, and 3 bases stayed unmatched. For the CDR3, the DNA is TGTGCCAGCTCAGCCGGGACAGGGGACACTGAAGCTTTCTTT. Translating it yields CASSAGTGDTEAFF. Complete variable domain (other parts from reference TRBV18 and TRBJ1-1): NAGVMQNPRHLVRRRGQEARLRCSPMKGHSHVYWYRQLPEEGLKFMVYLQKENIIDESGMPKERFSAEFPKEGPSILRIQQVVRGDSAAYFCASSAGTGDTEAFFGQGTRLTVV.

This chain links TRBV11-3 with TRBJ2-5; unclear D gene. The CDR3 is 14 residues long. Germline CDR1 reads SGHNT; CDR2 reads YENEEA. V was cut by 0 bases and J by 0 bases, with 5 bases left in between. CDR3 protein: CASSLDPDQETQYF. The CDR3 nucleotides read TGTGCCAGCAGCTTAGATCCCGACCAAGAGACCCAGTACTTC.

The J gene is TRBJ2-1, the V gene TRBV9; the D gene is possibly TRBD2 (6 bases). Trimming removed 4 bases at V and 6 bases at J, with 17 bases between. This CDR3 contains 15 residues. Germline-derived CDR1 and CDR2 are SGDLS and YYNGEE. This CDR3 reads CASSLRDSSFNEQFF. CDR3 bases: TGTGCCAGCAGCCTGAGGGACTCGTCATTCAATGAGCAGTTCTTC.